Shown below are 20 T cell receptor beta chains from a single sample sequenced in a study of OX40 agonist ivuxolimab in advanced cancers. Assay: immunoSEQ multiplex PCR; the TCRdb copy retains only in-frame clones and omits some. The repertoire holds fewer than 50,000 clones, with 70% to 90% as singletons. This specimen consisted of CD4+ or CD8+ T cells sorted from blood, obtained in a trial of the OX40 agonist ivuxolimab. These receptor sequences come from an adult with an advanced solid tumor such as melanoma, head and neck, liver or kidney cancer.

V usage is TRBV7-6 and J usage is TRBJ2-1, with 9 nucleotides matching TRBD2. The V segment lost 4 bases and the J segment 8 bases; nucleotides outside the gene matches: 3. Germline V gene lookup returns CDR1 SGHVS and CDR2 FNYEAQ. The CDR3 sequence is 13 residues long. The CDR3 nucleotides read TGTGCCAGCAGCTCGGGACTAGCCCATGAGCAGTTCTTC. Amino acids: CASSSGLAHEQFF.

This clone was detected once. The chain links TRBV9 to TRBJ1-1; D uncertain. The germline CDR1 and CDR2 sequences are SGDLS and YYNGEE. This CDR3 comprises 12 residues. V was trimmed by 4 bases and J by 0 bases, leaving 4 bases between them. CDR3 amino acids: CASSNMNTEAFF. The CDR3 DNA sequence: TGTGCCAGCAGCAACATGAACACTGAAGCTTTCTTT.

This sequence joins TRBV7-9 and TRBJ1-2; D gene uncertain. V lost 1 base to trimming and J lost 3 bases, with 6 bases between them. The V gene's germline CDR1 is SEHNR and CDR2 FQNEAQ (reference sequence). The CDR3 extends over 13 amino acids. The CDR3 DNA reads as TGTGCCAGCAGCTTAGGGCATTACTATGGCTACACCTTC. It encodes CASSLGHYYGYTF.

The chain carries TRBV6-5 and TRBJ1-1, with no clear D. The CDR3 is made up of 15 amino acids. Germline V gene sequence: CDR1 MNHEY, CDR2 SVGAGI. Trimming cost V 0 bases and J 1 base, with 9 bases left between them. This chain's CDR3 is CASSYSAVPNTEAFF. The DNA for the CDR3 is TGTGCCAGCAGTTACTCCGCCGTACCGAACACTGAAGCTTTCTTT.

The gene calls are TRBV6-1 and TRBJ1-4; 10 bases line up with TRBD1. Germline loops: CDR1 MNHNS, CDR2 SASEGT. Trimming removed 3 bases from V and 6 bases from J; junction bases left unmatched: 1. This CDR3 region has 14 residues. CDR3 sequence: CASSEGTGDEKLFF. In DNA, the CDR3 is TGTGCCAGCAGTGAGGGGACAGGGGATGAAAAACTGTTTTTT.

This chain connects TRBV28 to TRBJ1-5, with 8 positions matching TRBD1. The germline V gene has CDR1 MDHEN and CDR2 SYDVKM. This CDR3 comprises 15 residues. V lost 7 bases, J lost 2 bases, and 7 bases stayed unmatched. CDR3 bases: TGTGCCAGCAAAAGTGGGGGACAGGGCAATCAGCCCCAGCATTTT. Its translation is CASKSGGQGNQPQHF.

The rearrangement uses TRBV11-3 and TRBJ2-7; the D gene is possibly TRBD1 (5 bases). The CDR3 runs 13 residues. Germline CDR1 reads SGHNT; CDR2 reads YENEEA. Trimming pared 4 bases from V and 6 bases from J, leaving 13 bases between. The DNA of the CDR3 is TGTGCCAGCAGCTACCAGGGAACTCTCGAGCAGTACTTC. Translation: CASSYQGTLEQYF.

The chain joins TRBV19 to TRBJ1-5; 8 positions agree with TRBD1. CDR3 size: 17 residues. Germline trimming cut 5 bases from V and 3 bases from J; bases unmatched to any gene: 12. Germline V CDR1 and CDR2: LNHDA, SQIVND (reference sequence). The CDR3 loop is CASSASGTGFLNQPQHF. DNA of the CDR3: TGTGCCAGTAGTGCATCCGGGACAGGCTTTCTCAATCAGCCCCAGCATTTT.

The chain links TRBV7-8 to TRBJ1-5; TRBD1 matches at 9 bases. The V gene's germline CDR1 is SGHVS and CDR2 FQNEAQ. Trimming removed 1 base from V and 3 bases from J; junction bases left unmatched: 4. The CDR3 covers 16 residues. In DNA form, the CDR3 reads TGTGCCAGCAGCTTAGACAGGGGGCTTTCCAATCAGCCCCAGCATTTT. It yields the protein CASSLDRGLSNQPQHF.

The J gene is TRBJ2-7, the V gene TRBV27, with 13 bases fitting TRBD2. Looked up from germline, CDR1 is MNHEY and CDR2 is SMNVEV (reference sequence). The CDR3 has 18 amino acids. V dropped 0 bases and J dropped 5; count of bases not matched to a gene: 10. The chain's CDR3 is CASSLSGTSGIVSHEQYF. CDR3 DNA: TGTGCCAGCAGTTTATCCGGGACTAGCGGGATCGTATCTCACGAGCAGTACTTC.

V gene TRBV5-8 combines with J gene TRBJ1-4, with D tentatively TRBD1 (6 bases). The CDR3 consists of 12 residues. Germline assignment: CDR1 SGHTS and CDR2 YDEGEE. Trimming cost V 4 bases and J 8 bases, with 9 bases left between them. The CDR3, as DNA: TGTGCCAGCAGCATAGGGGGAGAAAAACTGTTTTTT. Translated: CASSIGGEKLFF.

The chain has TRBV6-1 and TRBJ2-7, with D possibly matching TRBD1 (6 bases). V lost 1 base to trimming and J lost 5 bases, with 15 bases between them. The CDR3 sequence is 15 residues long. Germline-derived CDR1 and CDR2 are MNHNS and SASEGT. CDR3 residues: CASSEGVPGQDEQYF. CDR3 in DNA: TGTGCCAGCAGTGAAGGCGTCCCGGGACAAGACGAGCAGTACTTC.

This clone was detected a few times. In nucleotides, the CDR3 is TGTGCCAGCAGCTCGGACCTGGGAGAGGAGACCCAGTACTTC. Translated: CASSSDLGEETQYF. The V call is TRBV7-9, the J call TRBJ2-5; D is possibly TRBD2 (5 bases). There are 14 residues in the CDR3. V was shortened by 4 bases and J by 5 bases, with 14 bases between the two germline ends. Germline V gene data show CDR1 as SEHNR and CDR2 as FQNEAQ (reference sequence).

This chain connects TRBV11-2 to TRBJ2-7; 10 bases match TRBD2. This CDR3 has 18 amino acids. CDR1 is SGHAT and CDR2 is FQNNGV in the germline V gene. V shed 2 bases and J 0 bases; nucleotides not matched to a gene: 10. The DNA for the CDR3 is TGTGCCAGCAGCTTAAAAAGCGGGAGGGCCCTATACTCCTACGAGCAGTACTTC. Amino acid sequence: CASSLKSGRALYSYEQYF.

The V and J genes are TRBV2 and TRBJ1-1, with D perhaps matching TRBD1 (6 bases). V dropped 6 bases and J dropped 2 bases, with 19 bases sitting between them. This CDR3 comprises 16 residues. From germline, CDR1 is SNHLY and CDR2 FYNNEI. CDR3 sequence: CASRAPTGTPNTEAFF. DNA of the CDR3: TGTGCCAGCAGGGCCCCTACCGGGACACCAAACACTGAAGCTTTCTTT.

The chain recombines TRBV11-3 with TRBJ2-1, with D possibly TRBD2 on 7 matching bases. Germline-derived CDR1 and CDR2 are SGHNT and YENEEA. With 6 bases removed from V and 7 bases from J, the gap between germline ends came to 22 bases. CDR3 length: 16 amino acids. The CDR3 DNA sequence: TGTGCCAGCAGGCCGAGGGGGGGCGGGAGTACGAATGAGCAGTTCTTC. It translates to CASRPRGGGSTNEQFF.

The J gene is TRBJ1-6, the V gene TRBV23-1, with a weak D call TRBD1 (5 bases). TRBV23-1 qualifies as an ORF whose function is uncertain. V was cut by 0 bases and J by 7 bases, with 22 bases left in between. This CDR3 is built from 19 residues. The CDR3 spells CASSQSRGVKGLSNSPLHF. The CDR3 DNA reads TGCGCCAGCAGTCAATCTCGTGGCGTTAAGGGGCTATCGAATTCACCCCTCCACTTT.

This sequence joins TRBV29-1 and TRBJ2-2; 9 positions agree with TRBD2. Germline trimming cut 5 bases from V and 4 bases from J; bases unmatched to any gene: 8. This CDR3 comprises 15 residues. The germline gives CDR1 SQVTM, CDR2 ANQGSEA. CDR3 DNA: TGCAGCGTTCAACAGCGGGAGGTAGCCACCGGGGAGCTGTTTTTT. It encodes CSVQQREVATGELFF.

The chain joins TRBV30 to TRBJ2-2; TRBD2 aligns across 8 bases. The V gene's germline CDR1 is GTSNPN and CDR2 SVGIG (reference sequence). The CDR3 contains 14 residues. With V trimmed by 1 base and J by 7 bases, 5 bases remained unmatched. The CDR3 is CAWSGGLVSGELFF. The DNA of the CDR3 is TGTGCCTGGAGTGGGGGACTAGTGAGCGGGGAGCTGTTTTTT. The entire variable domain, with the rest obtained from reference TRBV30 and TRBJ2-2, is as follows: SQTIHQWPATLVQPVGSPLSLECTVEGTSNPNLYWYRQAAGRGLQLLFYSVGIGQISSEVPQNLSASRPQDRQFILSSKKLLLSDSGFYLCAWSGGLVSGELFFGEGSRLTVL.

The chain joins TRBV5-4 to TRBJ2-1, with 9 bases aligning to TRBD2. This CDR3 is 15 amino acids long. V shed 4 bases and J 7 bases; nucleotides not matched to a gene: 9. Germline assignment: CDR1 SGHNT and CDR2 YYREEE (reference sequence). Here the CDR3 DNA reads TGTGCCAGCAGCCCGGGACTAGCCCTGCAAAATGAGCAGTTCTTC. Its protein product is CASSPGLALQNEQFF.